This is a list of T cell receptor beta chains from one sample in a study of blood T cell repertoires in COVID-19. TCRdb's table, derived via immunoSEQ multiplex PCR, lists solely in-frame clones and lacks some. The sample records about 95,000 clones, around 80% being singletons. The sample comprised peripheral blood. The origin of the receptors is a human donor in a cohort sampled during active COVID-19. Each CDR3 is given with its conserved first and last residue. The D gene is left open where the match is weak. A row's size may be missing; if present it is once, few, many or a size class.

v_call	j_call	d_call	clone_size	cdr3_aa	cdr3_nt
TRBV27	TRBJ2-7	.	.	CASSLSSPGRAGRYEQYF	TGTGCCAGCAGTTTATCGTCCCCAGGTCGGGCGGGGCGGTACGAGCAGTACTTC
TRBV23-1	TRBJ2-6	.	.	CASSHAQLTTKGANVLTF	TGCGCCAGCAGTCACGCTCAGTTGACGACAAAGGGGGCCAACGTCCTGACTTTC
TRBV7-2	TRBJ2-5	.	.	CASSAGTQETQYF	TGTGCCAGCAGCGCCGGGACTCAAGAGACCCAGTACTTC
TRBV18	TRBJ1-5	.	.	CASSPGGRNQPQHF	TGTGCCAGCTCCCCGGGGGGTCGCAATCAGCCCCAGCATTTT
TRBV18	TRBJ1-1	.	.	CASSPPILSPGTEAFF	TGTGCCAGCTCACCACCAATCCTATCCCCCGGCACTGAAGCTTTCTTT
TRBV2	TRBJ2-1	TRBD2	once	CASRTQGLASGEQFF	TGTGCCAGCAGGACCCAGGGACTAGCGAGTGGAGAGCAGTTCTTC
TRBV3-1/TRBV3-2	TRBJ2-7	TRBD1	.	CASSQDRAGGGEQYF	TGTGCCAGCAGCCAAGATCGGGCAGGGGGCGGGGAGCAGTACTTC
TRBV7-9	TRBJ1-4	.	.	CASSLAEAVNEKLFF	TGTGCCAGCAGCTTAGCGGAGGCAGTGAATGAAAAACTGTTTTTT
TRBV6-5	TRBJ2-1	TRBD2	once	CASRAEGLPYNEQFF	TGTGCCAGCAGGGCGGAGGGACTACCCTACAATGAGCAGTTCTTC
TRBV28	TRBJ1-2	.	.	CASSRPRRGNYGYTF	TGTGCCAGCAGTCGCCCCCGGAGGGGAAACTATGGCTACACCTTC
TRBV19	TRBJ2-1	TRBD2	.	CASSNFDGRAFYNEQFF	TGTGCCAGTAGTAACTTCGACGGGAGGGCCTTCTACAATGAGCAGTTCTTC
TRBV28	TRBJ2-7	TRBD2	.	CASSPRLGTSVVEYF	TGTGCCAGCAGTCCTCGATTGGGGACTAGCGTTGTTGAGTACTTC
TRBV29-1	TRBJ1-4	.	.	CSAQSTTNEKLFF	TGCAGCGCCCAGTCAACAACTAATGAAAAACTGTTTTTT
TRBV29-1	TRBJ1-2	TRBD1	many	CSVEGTGGAYGYTF	TGCAGCGTTGAAGGGACAGGGGGCGCTTATGGCTACACCTTC
TRBV12-3/TRBV12-4	TRBJ2-1	.	.	CASSSPGYNEQFF	TGTGCCAGCAGTTCCCCAGGATACAATGAGCAGTTCTTC